A single sample gave rise to the 30 T cell receptor beta chains below, sequenced in a study of blood T cell repertoires in COVID-19. TCRdb keeps only in-frame clones here, not all; method: immunoSEQ multiplex PCR. This table holds 250,000 to 300,000 clones, around 90% found once. The specimen was peripheral blood. These receptors all stem from a woman aged 40 to 55 who had recovered from COVID-19.

The chain employs TRBV5-1 and TRBJ2-1, with D possibly matching TRBD2 (8 bases). Deletions cut 4 bases from V and 0 bases from J, with 20 bases between. CDR1 SGHRS and CDR2 YFSETQ come from the germline V gene. This CDR3 spans 18 amino acids. The CDR3 spells CASSHPRGREASYNEQFF. The CDR3 nucleotides are TGCGCCAGCAGCCACCCGAGGGGGCGGGAGGCCTCCTACAATGAGCAGTTCTTC.

In this sample, this clone turned up once. The gene calls are TRBV30 and TRBJ2-2; tentative D call: TRBD2 (6 bases). Trimming shortened V by 2 bases and J by 2 bases, and 6 bases separated the two germline ends. The length of the CDR3 is 13 residues. Germline V CDR1 and CDR2: GTSNPN, SVGIG (reference sequence). The DNA for the CDR3 is TGTGCCTGGAGTACTAGCAACACCGGGGAGCTGTTTTTT. This gives the protein CAWSTSNTGELFF. The whole variable domain, filled in from reference TRBV30 and TRBJ2-2, reads SQTIHQWPATLVQPVGSPLSLECTVEGTSNPNLYWYRQAAGRGLQLLFYSVGIGQISSEVPQNLSASRPQDRQFILSSKKLLLSDSGFYLCAWSTSNTGELFFGEGSRLTVL.

The rearrangement joins TRBV18 to TRBJ2-7, with a possible D match to TRBD2 (5 bases). Trimming pared 5 bases from V and 8 bases from J, leaving 16 bases between. From germline, CDR1 is KGHSH and CDR2 LQKENI. The CDR3 is 13 amino acids. In DNA form, the CDR3 reads TGTGCCAGCTCAGCGGACTCCTCGGATAAGCAGTACTTC. Translating gives CASSADSSDKQYF.

This clone was counted a few times. The chain couples TRBV7-9 to TRBJ2-1, with D tentatively TRBD2 (6 bases). This CDR3 contains 15 residues. Between the trimmed V and J ends, which lost 5 bases and 5 bases, there was a span of 16 bases. Germline V gives CDR1 SEHNR, CDR2 FQNEAQ (reference sequence). CDR3 bases: TGTGCCAGCAGCCCACCCGGGAGCCCTAACAATGAGCAGTTCTTC. Translating it yields CASSPPGSPNNEQFF.

The V call is TRBV10-3, the J call TRBJ2-1, with 8 bases aligning to TRBD1. Germline CDR1 is ENHRY and CDR2 is SYGVKD. CDR3 length: 14 amino acids. The V gene end was trimmed by 4 bases and the J gene end by 8 bases; junction bases not matched to a gene: 7. CDR3 amino acids: CAISGRGRDDEQFF. In DNA form, the CDR3 reads TGTGCCATCAGTGGCAGGGGGCGAGACGATGAGCAGTTCTTC.

The chain employs TRBV3-1 (or the pseudogene TRBV3-2) and TRBJ1-1; tentatively, D is TRBD1 (6 bases). Trimming took 6 bases from V and 0 from J, leaving 14 bases between them. CDR3 size: 15 residues. CDR1 and CDR2 (germline): LGHDT, YNNKEL (reference sequence). The CDR3 region has the DNA TGTGCCAGCAGGGCGATCGACAGGATGAACACTGAAGCTTTCTTT. The encoded protein is CASRAIDRMNTEAFF.

The chain links TRBV6-5 to TRBJ2-7; tentative D call: TRBD2 (5 bases). Germline CDR1 and CDR2: MNHEY and SVGAGI. Trimming took 4 bases from V and 6 from J, leaving 10 bases between them. The CDR3 is 12 residues long. In nucleotides, the CDR3 is TGTGCCAGCAGTTCCGTAGCGTTCGAGCAGTACTTC. Residues: CASSSVAFEQYF.

The V and J genes are TRBV19 and TRBJ1-3, with D maybe TRBD1 (6 bases). The V end lost 9 bases, the J end lost 4 bases, and 19 bases lay between the germline ends. This CDR3 comprises 15 residues. The germline gives CDR1 LNHDA, CDR2 SQIVND (reference sequence). This chain's CDR3 is CASRWGGAEGNTIYF. The CDR3 bases are TGTGCCAGCCGTTGGGGGGGCGCGGAGGGAAACACCATATATTTT.

This clone was found once. The V call is TRBV5-1, the J call TRBJ2-7; D uncertain. Germline V gives CDR1 SGHRS, CDR2 YFSETQ. V lost 0 bases to trimming and J lost 0 bases, with 10 bases between them. The CDR3 consists of 15 residues. The CDR3 here is CASSLVPGSSYEQYF. CDR3 nucleotides: TGCGCCAGCAGCTTGGTCCCAGGTAGCTCCTACGAGCAGTACTTC.

The chain combines TRBV24-1 with TRBJ1-5; D unclear. CDR1 and CDR2 (germline): KGHDR, SFDVKD. V was clipped by 1 base and J by 9 bases, with 12 bases between them. The CDR3 contains 14 residues. CDR3 protein: CATSDFGEVSPQHF. In nucleotides, the CDR3 is TGTGCCACCAGTGATTTCGGGGAAGTGTCGCCCCAGCATTTT.

The rearrangement joins TRBV5-1 to TRBJ1-6; 7 nucleotides align to TRBD1. The CDR3 contains 14 residues. V lost 0 bases to trimming and J lost 13 bases; unmatched junction nucleotides: 7. Germline V gives CDR1 SGHRS, CDR2 YFSETQ. CDR3 loop: CASSLGQGQGPLHF. CDR3 bases: TGCGCCAGCAGCTTGGGACAGGGCCAAGGGCCCCTCCACTTT.

The chain carries TRBV6-5 and TRBJ2-7, with 9 bases matching TRBD2. CDR1 is MNHEY, CDR2 SVGAGI, per germline. Trimming at V came to 6 bases and at J to 5 bases, leaving 11 bases not matched to a gene. The CDR3 consists of 15 residues. As DNA, the CDR3 is TGTGCCAGCAGCACACCGGGACTAGCTTCTCACGAGCAGTACTTC. Amino acids: CASSTPGLASHEQYF.

The CDR3 DNA reads TGTGCCAGCAGCGTCCAGGGACTAGCGGGAAGCGAGCAGTACTTC. It specifies CASSVQGLAGSEQYF. The chain uses TRBV9 and TRBJ2-7; TRBD2 matches at 13 bases. V gave up 2 bases and J gave up 6 bases; unmatched junction bases: 5. Germline CDR1 SGDLS, CDR2 YYNGEE. The CDR3 is made up of 15 amino acids.

V is TRBV6-6 and J is TRBJ1-1, with D possibly being TRBD1 (5 bases). V lost 5 bases and J 6 bases, leaving 16 bases between the germline ends. Germline V lookup: CDR1 MNHNY, CDR2 SVGAGI (reference sequence). This CDR3 contains 14 residues. The CDR3 DNA is TGTGCCAGCAGTCCCAACGGGGGGTACGCTGAAGCTTTCTTT. It encodes CASSPNGGYAEAFF.

The V and J genes are TRBV14 and TRBJ1-1; D is undetermined. The length of the CDR3 is 13 residues. V was cut by 3 bases and J by 1 base, with 6 bases left in between. Germline V gives CDR1 SGHDN, CDR2 FVKESK. CDR3: CASSHTGNTEAFF. As DNA, the CDR3 is TGTGCCAGCAGCCATACCGGGAACACTGAAGCTTTCTTT.

The chain couples TRBV5-4 to TRBJ2-1; 11 positions agree with TRBD1. The CDR3 is made up of 17 amino acids. V was clipped by 4 bases and J by 6 bases; unmatched bases: 12. Germline V gene sequence: CDR1 SGHNT, CDR2 YYREEE (reference sequence). The CDR3 sequence is CASSRAGGQGVGNEQFF. DNA for the CDR3: TGTGCCAGCAGCCGGGCCGGGGGACAGGGGGTAGGCAATGAGCAGTTCTTC.

The chain employs TRBV9 and TRBJ2-7; 8 nucleotides line up with TRBD1. V shed 4 bases, J shed 7 bases, and the junction held 7 bases outside the gene matches. Germline loops: CDR1 SGDLS, CDR2 YYNGEE. The CDR3 contains 13 residues. The CDR3 nucleotides are TGTGCCAGCAGCTCCGACAGGGACAGGGAGCAGTACTTC. This gives the protein CASSSDRDREQYF.

The rearrangement uses TRBV28 and TRBJ2-7; 11 nucleotides agree with TRBD2. V was pared by 3 bases and J by 0 bases, with 4 bases of the junction left unmatched. Germline V gene lookup returns CDR1 MDHEN and CDR2 SYDVKM. CDR3 length equals 16 residues. This CDR3 reads CASSFRSGRASYEQYF. The CDR3 DNA follows: TGTGCCAGCAGTTTCCGTAGCGGGAGGGCCTCCTACGAGCAGTACTTC.

The chain recombines TRBV11-3 with TRBJ2-1; D call uncertain. The V and J ends lost 4 bases and 8 bases respectively, with 15 bases between them. Germline V gene lookup returns CDR1 SGHNT and CDR2 YENEEA. The CDR3 consists of 14 residues. The CDR3 DNA sequence: TGTGCCAGCAGCTCTTCCCACCAGGTGTATGAGCAGTTCTTC. Its protein is CASSSSHQVYEQFF. The full variable domain, with the rest looked up from reference TRBV11-3 and TRBJ2-1, is EAGVVQSPRYKIIEKKQPVAFWCNPISGHNTLYWYLQNLGQGPELLIRYENEEAVDDSQLPKDRFSAERLKGVDSTLKIQPAELGDSAVYLCASSSSHQVYEQFFGPGTRLTVL.

The count of this clone is one. V is TRBV12-3 or TRBV12-4 and J is TRBJ2-7; no firm D call. CDR3 length: 13 residues. The V end lost 2 bases, the J end lost 6 bases, and 11 bases lay between the germline ends. The CDR3 coding sequence is TGTGCCAGCAGTTTAAGAAGCTCGGGCGAGCAGTACTTC. Translation gives CASSLRSSGEQYF.

This chain uses TRBV5-1 with TRBJ1-6, with TRBD1 as a possible D gene (5 bases). The CDR3 extends over 14 amino acids. Between the trimmed V and J ends, which lost 4 bases and 5 bases, there was a span of 10 bases. The V gene's germline CDR1 is SGHRS and CDR2 YFSETQ. The CDR3 here is CASSPGRDNSPLHF. The CDR3 DNA reads TGCGCCAGCAGCCCGGGCAGGGATAATTCACCCCTCCACTTT.

The chain combines TRBV3-1 (or the pseudogene TRBV3-2) with TRBJ2-3; D is undetermined. The CDR3 contains 12 residues. Trimming shortened V by 4 bases and J by 4 bases, and 6 bases separated the two germline ends. Germline CDR1 LGHDT, CDR2 YNNKEL (reference sequence). CDR3 protein: CASSLSADTQYF. The DNA of the CDR3 is TGTGCCAGCAGCCTCTCGGCAGATACGCAGTATTTT.

The chain recombines TRBV5-4 with TRBJ2-3; 14 nucleotides align to TRBD2. Losses at the gene ends were 3 bases for V and 5 bases for J; bases not matched to a gene: 14. From germline, CDR1 is SGHNT and CDR2 YYREEE (reference sequence). This CDR3 has 19 residues. The CDR3 protein is CASSSGTSGSHPWGDTQYF. In nucleotides, the CDR3 is TGTGCCAGCAGCTCGGGGACTAGCGGGAGCCATCCATGGGGAGATACGCAGTATTTT. The full variable domain, with the rest looked up from reference TRBV5-4 and TRBJ2-3, is ETGVTQSPTHLIKTRGQQVTLRCSSQSGHNTVSWYQQALGQGPQFIFQYYREEENGRGNFPPRFSGLQFPNYSSELNVNALELDDSALYLCASSSGTSGSHPWGDTQYFGPGTRLTVL.

The CDR3 DNA is TGCGCCAGCAGCCAAGAACACCCCGGGGAGGGCGGTCTGTATGGCTACACCTTC. Amino acids: CASSQEHPGEGGLYGYTF. The chain is built from TRBV4-1 and TRBJ1-2; D unresolved. Germline V lookup: CDR1 MGHRA, CDR2 YSYEKL. CDR3 length: 18 residues. Between the trimmed V and J ends, which lost 0 bases and 5 bases, there was a span of 22 bases.

V and J are TRBV20-1 and TRBJ1-2; 8 bases match TRBD1. The CDR3 has 11 amino acids. Trimming removed 1 base from V and 8 bases from J; junction bases left unmatched: 0. Per germline, CDR1 DFQATT and CDR2 SNEGSKA (reference sequence). For the CDR3, the DNA is TGCAGTGCTAGAGGACAGGGGGGCTACACCTTC. Translated: CSARGQGGYTF.

CDR3 nucleotide sequence: TGTGCCAGCAGCTTAGCCCCTGGGACAGGGAAGAAAAGTCAGCCCCAGCATTTT. Its translation is CASSLAPGTGKKSQPQHF. V gene TRBV13 combines with J gene TRBJ1-5; 9 bases line up with TRBD1. V shed 1 base and J 6 bases; nucleotides not matched to a gene: 13. The CDR3 is 18 amino acids. The germline gives CDR1 PRHDT, CDR2 FYEKMQ (reference sequence).

J is TRBJ2-7 and V is TRBV11-2; weak D call: TRBD2 (5 bases). The CDR3 is 13 residues long. Germline CDR1 and CDR2: SGHAT and FQNNGV. V lost 3 bases to trimming and J lost 3 bases, with 9 bases between them. The CDR3: CASSFYSDYEQYF. The CDR3 bases are TGTGCCAGCAGCTTTTATAGCGACTACGAGCAGTACTTC. Together with reference TRBV11-2 and TRBJ2-7, the CDR3 gives the full variable domain: EAGVAQSPRYKIIEKRQSVAFWCNPISGHATLYWYQQILGQGPKLLIQFQNNGVVDDSQLPKDRFSAERLKGVDSTLKIQPAKLEDSAVYLCASSFYSDYEQYFGPGTRLTVT.

This chain connects TRBV4-1 to TRBJ2-1; TRBD2 aligns across 13 bases. The CDR3 has 17 residues. V lost 6 bases and J lost 5; bases outside the gene matches: 10. Per the germline V gene, CDR1 is MGHRA and CDR2 is YSYEKL. In DNA, the CDR3 is TGCGCCAGCAGTCGGACTAGCGGGAGAAGTCAGGACAATGAGCAGTTCTTC. It is translated as CASSRTSGRSQDNEQFF.

The chain has TRBV19 and TRBJ2-3; 9 positions match TRBD2. The CDR3 totals 19 residues. Germline CDR1 reads LNHDA; CDR2 reads SQIVND (reference sequence). J gave up 4 bases and V 6 bases, and 20 bases lay outside the gene matches. CDR3 protein: CASSLQGKVAGDGADTQYF. CDR3 DNA sequence: TGTGCCAGTAGCCTACAGGGAAAAGTAGCGGGAGATGGGGCAGATACGCAGTATTTT.

The gene calls are TRBV10-3 and TRBJ2-7; D might be TRBD2 (6 bases). With 11 bases removed from V and 0 bases from J, the gap between germline ends came to 17 bases. The V gene's germline CDR1 is ENHRY and CDR2 SYGVKD. The CDR3 loop spans 14 amino acids. CDR3 in amino acids: CAGSPSGLSYEQYF. Written as DNA, the CDR3 is TGTGCCGGATCCCCAAGCGGGCTCTCCTACGAGCAGTACTTC.